Sequencing of this T cell receptor (beta chain) was carried out in a study of T-cell memory formation after mild COVID-19. Broader study findings: Whether day 37 second-wave clones are SARS-CoV-2-specific was not confirmed.

In TCRdb, the 5' RACE reads were re-called with MiXCR into one record per CDR3 protein. Among 100,000 to 140,000 distinct CDR3 sequences listed, around 14% were seen once. As concerns this clonotype: Its target is unknown.

CDR1 and CDR2 (germline): SGDLS, YYNGEE. This CDR3 spans 15 amino acids. V lost 0 bases to trimming and J lost 1 base, with 10 bases between them. The rearrangement uses TRBV9 and TRBJ2-5; D is ambiguous. This TCR was recovered from a man between 18 and 29 years old who had mild COVID-19 (a few samples of this study predate the infection). Cell type and time point are not known. Sequenced material: PBMCs or a T cell subset sorted from them (not recorded which). Here the CDR3 DNA reads TGTGCCAGCAGCGTAGGGCCTACCTCCCAAGAGACCCAGTACTTC. Protein product: CASSVGPTSQETQYF.